This is a list of T cell receptor beta chains from one sample in a study of blood T cell repertoires in COVID-19. Assay used: immunoSEQ multiplex PCR; TCRdb lists only in-frame clones, some missing. The sample holds under 150,000 clones, roughly 80% seen once. The specimen sequenced was PBMCs or T cells enriched from blood (not recorded which). The receptors originated from a woman between 35 and 50 years old who had recovered from COVID-19. Each CDR3 is given with its conserved first and last residue. A D gene is named only where the DNA matches it firmly. Part of the rows lack a size; the others show once, few, many or a class for expanded clones.

TRBV2	-	TRBJ2-1	TRBD2	18	TGTGCCAGCAGTGAAGGCCAGATACTAGCGGGGGCACCCAATGAGCAGTTCTTC	CASSEGQILAGAPNEQFF
TRBV7-9	-	TRBJ1-1	TRBD1	13	TGTGCCAGCAGCTACAACAGGGGAACTGAAGCTTTCTTT	CASSYNRGTEAFF
TRBV3-1/TRBV3-2	-	TRBJ2-7	-	15	TGTGCCAGCAGCCAAGGGCCTAGCGCCTCCTACGAGCAGTACTTC	CASSQGPSASYEQYF
TRBV6-5	-	TRBJ1-3	-	15	TGTGCCAGCAGTTACTCCTTTCGCTCTGGAAACACCATATATTTT	CASSYSFRSGNTIYF
TRBV7-3	-	TRBJ2-2	-	14	TGTGCCAGCAGCCCCGGACTCTTCACCGGGGAGCTGTTTTTT	CASSPGLFTGELFF
TRBV25-1	-	TRBJ1-1	-	14	TGTGCCAGCAGTGGGGACGGGGAGGACACTGAAGCTTTCTTT	CASSGDGEDTEAFF
TRBV24-1	-	TRBJ2-3	TRBD1	15	TGTGCCACCAGTGATTTGCGGGACAGGGACGATACGCAGTATTTT	CATSDLRDRDDTQYF
TRBV7-9	few	TRBJ1-1	TRBD1	14	TGTGCCAGCAGCTCCTGGGACAGGGCGAGGACAGCTTTCTTT	CASSSWDRARTAFF
TRBV9	-	TRBJ2-6	TRBD1	16	TGTGCCAGCAGCTCGGACAGGTCCTCTGGGGCCAACGTCCTGACTTTC	CASSSDRSSGANVLTF
TRBV7-9	-	TRBJ2-2	TRBD2	19	TGTGCCAGCAGCTTAGCGCTTCTAGCGGGGGGGCTGGCCACCGGGGAGCTGTTTTTT	CASSLALLAGGLATGELFF
TRBV4-1	-	TRBJ2-7	-	15	TGCGCCAGCAGCCTTAGCGGCCTTTACTCCTACGAGCAGTACTTC	CASSLSGLYSYEQYF
TRBV7-9	-	TRBJ2-1	TRBD2	14	TGTGCCAGCAGCTTGTCGCGGGAGCTGAATGAGCAGTTCTTC	CASSLSRELNEQFF
TRBV30	-	TRBJ1-2	TRBD1	16	TGTGCCTGGACTTTCCCGGGACAGGGACCAAACTATGGCTACACCTTC	CAWTFPGQGPNYGYTF
TRBV6-5	-	TRBJ1-2	TRBD1	13	TGTGCCAGCAGTTACAGGGGGCCGGCTGGCTACACCTTC	CASSYRGPAGYTF
TRBV30	-	TRBJ1-1	-	15	TGTGCCTGGAGTGTGGGGTTGGGACATGGGGCTGAAGCTTTCTTT	CAWSVGLGHGAEAFF
TRBV6-5	-	TRBJ1-5	-	11	TGTGCCAGCGGCGGGGGAGAGCCCCAGCATTTT	CASGGGEPQHF
TRBV7-2	few	TRBJ2-5	-	13	TGTGCCAGCAGCTTAGTCGTCTTAGAGACCCAGTACTTC	CASSLVVLETQYF
TRBV11-3	-	TRBJ2-5	-	16	TGTGCCAGCAGCTACCCGTCGTCGGGGAGTTTGGAGACCCAGTACTTC	CASSYPSSGSLETQYF
TRBV4-1	-	TRBJ2-5	TRBD1	14	TGCGCCAGCAGCCCCACAGGGGGTGAGGAGACCCAGTACTTC	CASSPTGGEETQYF
TRBV6-5	-	TRBJ2-3	-	13	TGTGCCAGCGCCGTTTCTAGCTCAGATACGCAGTATTTT	CASAVSSSDTQYF
TRBV29-1	-	TRBJ1-3	-	12	TGCAGCGTGGAGGGGTCTGGAAACACCATATATTTT	CSVEGSGNTIYF
TRBV6-5	-	TRBJ1-1	TRBD1	13	TGTGCCAGCAGCGGAGACAGGGACACTGAAGCTTTCTTT	CASSGDRDTEAFF
TRBV5-1	-	TRBJ1-2	TRBD1	17	TGCGCCAGCAGCTTGGAAGTCGGACAGGGGGCTATCTATGGCTACACCTTC	CASSLEVGQGAIYGYTF
TRBV10-3	-	TRBJ2-5	-	13	TGTGCCATCAGTGGCACTAGGCAAGAGACCCAGTACTTC	CAISGTRQETQYF
TRBV5-8	-	TRBJ2-1	TRBD1	12	TGTGCCAGCAGCCGGGGACAGCCCGACCAGTTCTTC	CASSRGQPDQFF
TRBV10-3	-	TRBJ2-5	-	14	TGTGCCATCAGTGGCAACAGGGTCGGCGAGACCCAGTACTTC	CAISGNRVGETQYF
TRBV5-1	-	TRBJ2-1	TRBD2	17	TGCGCCAGCAGCTTGGCCGGGGCGGGAGGCCCTTACAATGAGCAGTTCTTC	CASSLAGAGGPYNEQFF
TRBV2	-	TRBJ2-2	-	14	TGTGCCAGCAGTGAGCAGGGGCACACCGGGGAGCTGTTTTTT	CASSEQGHTGELFF
TRBV4-1	-	TRBJ1-2	TRBD1	16	TGCGCCAGCAGCCAAGTCCCGGGACAGGGGGCTGGTGGCTACACCTTC	CASSQVPGQGAGGYTF
TRBV4-1	-	TRBJ2-1	TRBD2	18	TGCGCCAGCATCCCCACTACAACCTCGACTAGCGGGAGAAATGAGCAGTTCTTC	CASIPTTTSTSGRNEQFF
TRBV6-5	-	TRBJ2-7	TRBD2	14	TGTGCCAGCATGACAAGCGGGAGTTTTTACGAGCAGTACTTC	CASMTSGSFYEQYF
TRBV6-1	-	TRBJ2-1	TRBD2	15	TGTGCCAGCAGTGAGGGGGAGGGAAGCTACAATGAGCAGTTCTTC	CASSEGEGSYNEQFF
TRBV3-1/TRBV3-2	-	TRBJ2-2	-	17	TGTGCCAGCAGCCAAGGTGTTAGTAGGGGGGGCACCGGGGAGCTGTTTTTT	CASSQGVSRGGTGELFF
TRBV2	once	TRBJ1-1	TRBD1	13	TGTGCCAGCACCCGAGGGACAGCCACTGAAGCTTTCTTT	CASTRGTATEAFF
TRBV7-2	-	TRBJ1-2	-	14	TGTGCCAGCAGCGTAAACAGGGAATCGGATGGCTACACCTTC	CASSVNRESDGYTF
TRBV14	-	TRBJ2-1	-	15	TGTGCCAGCAGCCAAGGTATTTCTCCCTACAATGAGCAGTTCTTC	CASSQGISPYNEQFF
TRBV21-1	-	TRBJ2-5	-	15	TGTGCCAGCAGCAAAGGAGAGGCAGCCCAAGAGACCCAGTACTTC	CASSKGEAAQETQYF
TRBV19	-	TRBJ1-1	-	15	TGTGCCAGCACCCCCGGGGGTAATAGGAACACTGAAGCTTTCTTT	CASTPGGNRNTEAFF
TRBV2	-	TRBJ2-5	-	13	TGTGCCAGCAGTGTGGGGGCGCGGGAGACCCAGTACTTC	CASSVGARETQYF
TRBV4-2	-	TRBJ2-7	TRBD2	17	TGTGCCAGCAGCCAAGATCCTCTAGCGGGAGGGTTGGGTGAGCAGTACTTC	CASSQDPLAGGLGEQYF
TRBV7-9	-	TRBJ1-4	-	16	TGTGCCAGCAGCTTAGCGGGGGGAGCACCTAATGAAAAACTGTTTTTT	CASSLAGGAPNEKLFF
TRBV11-1	-	TRBJ2-1	TRBD2	16	TGTGCCAGCAGCCCAACTAGCGGGGGAGTATACAATGAGCAGTTCTTC	CASSPTSGGVYNEQFF
TRBV27	-	TRBJ2-7	TRBD2	17	TGTGCCAGCAGTCCCGGGACTAGCGGGAGGAACCACTACGAGCAGTACTTC	CASSPGTSGRNHYEQYF
TRBV2	-	TRBJ2-7	TRBD2	16	TGTGCCAGCAGTGATCCTTCTAGCGGGGGTTCCTACGAGCAGTACTTC	CASSDPSSGGSYEQYF
TRBV12-5	-	TRBJ2-2	TRBD2	16	TGTGCTAGTGGTTTTGGGGGGGGGTCGAACACCGGGGAGCTGTTTTTT	CASGFGGGSNTGELFF
TRBV7-6	-	TRBJ2-2	TRBD2	15	TGTGCCAGCAGCTCCGGACTAGCAGTTACCGGGGAGCTGTTTTTT	CASSSGLAVTGELFF
TRBV30	-	TRBJ2-1	TRBD2	18	TGTGCCTGGAGCTCTACTATACAACGTCTAGCGGGCAACAATGAGCAGTTCTTC	CAWSSTIQRLAGNNEQFF
TRBV27	-	TRBJ1-1	TRBD1	17	TGTGCCAGCAGTCCGGCCTCCCTGACAGGGGCGTCAGGATTGGCTTTCTTT	CASSPASLTGASGLAFF
TRBV9	-	TRBJ2-3	-	17	TGTGCCAGCAGCCCAGGAGTACAGGGTGAAGCGACAGATACGCAGTATTTT	CASSPGVQGEATDTQYF
TRBV19	-	TRBJ1-1	TRBD1	14	TGTGCCAGTAGGAGGGACAGGCTTAACACTGAAGCTTTCTTT	CASRRDRLNTEAFF
TRBV28	-	TRBJ1-4	-	14	TGTGCCAGCAGTTCAGGACAGACGTTTGAAAAACTGTTTTTT	CASSSGQTFEKLFF
TRBV10-1	-	TRBJ2-7	TRBD2	18	TGCGCCAGCAAGGGGACTAGCGGGAGGGCTTTCTCCTCCTACGAGCAGTACTTC	CASKGTSGRAFSSYEQYF
TRBV3-1/TRBV3-2	-	TRBJ1-2	-	12	TGTGCCAGCAGCCAACGGGACATTGGCTACACCTTC	CASSQRDIGYTF
TRBV5-8	-	TRBJ2-3	TRBD2	17	TGTGCCAGCAGCTTGGAGGGACTAGCGGAGCAGGGAGATACGCAGTATTTT	CASSLEGLAEQGDTQYF
TRBV11-2	-	TRBJ1-1	TRBD1	17	TGTGCCAGCAGCCCGGACAGGGGCCGAAAAAAGAACACTGAAGCTTTCTTT	CASSPDRGRKKNTEAFF
TRBV30	-	TRBJ2-3	-	13	TGTGCCTGGGACATTACTACGGGGGATACGCAGTATTTT	CAWDITTGDTQYF